The entry below gives a single T cell receptor (beta chain) sequence along with its context. The sample belongs to a study of blood T cell repertoires in COVID-19. Background on the study: Specimens from acute and convalescent COVID-19 originated in the United States, Italy and Spain.

Clones were sequenced by immunoSEQ multiplex PCR, and TCRdb holds only the in-frame ones, with some missing. This table holds fewer than 350,000 clones, roughly 79% found once. Germline V gene sequence: CDR1 LNHNV, CDR2 YYDKDF (reference sequence). Trimming took 5 bases from V and 2 from J; bases not matched to a gene: 2. The length of the CDR3 is 14 residues. V gene TRBV15 combines with J gene TRBJ1-4; 7 nucleotides line up with TRBD1. The specimen was peripheral blood. This receptor was taken from a woman aged 55-69 years with active or convalescent COVID-19. CDR3 loop: CATSPGGTNEKLFF. The CDR3 DNA reads as TGTGCCACCAGCCCAGGGGGTACTAATGAAAAACTGTTTTTT.